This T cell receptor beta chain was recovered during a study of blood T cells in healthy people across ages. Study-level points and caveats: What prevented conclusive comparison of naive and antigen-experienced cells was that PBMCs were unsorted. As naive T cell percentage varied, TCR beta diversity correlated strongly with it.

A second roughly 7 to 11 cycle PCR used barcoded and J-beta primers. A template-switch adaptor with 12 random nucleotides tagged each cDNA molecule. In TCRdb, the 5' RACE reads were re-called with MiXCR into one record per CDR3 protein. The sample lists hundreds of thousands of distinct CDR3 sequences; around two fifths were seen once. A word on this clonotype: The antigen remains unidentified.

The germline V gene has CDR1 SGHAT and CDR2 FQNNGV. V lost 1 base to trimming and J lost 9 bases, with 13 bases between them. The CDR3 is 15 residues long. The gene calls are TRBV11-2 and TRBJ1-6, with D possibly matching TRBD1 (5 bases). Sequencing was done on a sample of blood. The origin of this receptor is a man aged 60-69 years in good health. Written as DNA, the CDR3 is TGTGCCAGCAGCTTAGGGGCAGGGCCGGCTTCACCCCTCCACTTT. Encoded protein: CASSLGAGPASPLHF.